The rows below give T cell receptor beta chains drawn from one sample of a study of T cell changes during pregnancy in multiple sclerosis. Generated by immunoSEQ multiplex PCR, the TCRdb table keeps only in-frame clones and is missing some. The sample shows about 46,000 clones, 94% of them seen only once. Source: CD8+ T cells from peripheral blood mononuclear cells, taken in the first trimester of pregnancy. The receptors come from a female donor with multiple sclerosis, enrolled in a pregnancy study. Each CDR3 is given with its conserved first and last residue. The D gene is left open where the match is weak. The size of a clone is reported for some rows only, either as once, few or many, or as a class for expanded clones.

J gene: TRBJ2-3; V gene: TRBV27; D gene: -; clone size: -; CDR3 length: 14; CDR3 protein: CASNPGQGGPTQYF; CDR3 DNA: TGTGCCAGCAACCCTGGGCAGGGGGGCCCTACGCAGTATTTT
J gene: TRBJ2-7; V gene: TRBV2; D gene: TRBD1; clone size: -; CDR3 length: 16; CDR3 protein: CASSEGTGAYSYEQYF; CDR3 DNA: TGTGCCAGCAGTGAAGGGACAGGGGCCTACTCCTACGAGCAGTACTTC
J gene: TRBJ2-1; V gene: TRBV10-1; D gene: -; clone size: -; CDR3 length: 17; CDR3 protein: CASSVTGSWGSYNEQFF; CDR3 DNA: TGCGCCAGCAGTGTTACAGGGAGCTGGGGCTCCTACAATGAGCAGTTCTTC
J gene: TRBJ2-1; V gene: TRBV7-6; D gene: TRBD1; clone size: -; CDR3 length: 18; CDR3 protein: CASSSRGFRDSLNNEQFF; CDR3 DNA: TGTGCCAGCAGCTCGAGGGGTTTCCGGGACAGTCTAAACAATGAGCAGTTCTTC
J gene: TRBJ2-7; V gene: TRBV14; D gene: -; clone size: -; CDR3 length: 13; CDR3 protein: CASSLQGLNEQYF; CDR3 DNA: TGTGCCAGCAGCCTCCAGGGGTTGAACGAGCAGTACTTC
J gene: TRBJ2-7; V gene: TRBV4-1; D gene: TRBD1; clone size: -; CDR3 length: 15; CDR3 protein: CASSAIPGQPYEQYF; CDR3 DNA: TGCGCCAGCAGCGCTATTCCGGGACAGCCCTACGAGCAGTACTTC
J gene: TRBJ2-7; V gene: TRBV29-1; D gene: -; clone size: -; CDR3 length: 15; CDR3 protein: CSVSHSSASSYEQYF; CDR3 DNA: TGCAGCGTTTCCCACAGCTCCGCGAGCTCCTACGAGCAGTACTTC
J gene: TRBJ2-7; V gene: TRBV4-2; D gene: -; clone size: -; CDR3 length: 14; CDR3 protein: CASSQDPQENEQYF; CDR3 DNA: TGTGCCAGCAGCCAAGACCCACAGGAAAACGAGCAGTACTTC
J gene: TRBJ1-2; V gene: TRBV4-2; D gene: TRBD1; clone size: -; CDR3 length: 15; CDR3 protein: CASSQPLGGIYGYTF; CDR3 DNA: TGTGCCAGCAGCCAACCTTTAGGGGGCATCTATGGCTACACCTTC
J gene: TRBJ2-1; V gene: TRBV19; D gene: TRBD2; clone size: -; CDR3 length: 15; CDR3 protein: CASSKTSGTYNEQFF; CDR3 DNA: TGTGCCAGTAGTAAGACTAGCGGAACCTACAATGAGCAGTTCTTC
J gene: TRBJ2-7; V gene: TRBV18; D gene: TRBD2; clone size: -; CDR3 length: 16; CDR3 protein: CASSPMGLADSYEQYF; CDR3 DNA: TGTGCCAGCTCACCAATGGGACTAGCGGACTCCTACGAGCAGTACTTC
J gene: TRBJ1-4; V gene: TRBV7-9; D gene: TRBD1; clone size: few; CDR3 length: 16; CDR3 protein: CASSLGGQGVNEKLFF; CDR3 DNA: TGTGCCAGCAGCTTAGGCGGACAGGGCGTTAATGAAAAACTGTTTTTT
J gene: TRBJ1-6; V gene: TRBV14; D gene: -; clone size: -; CDR3 length: 16; CDR3 protein: CASSLGVSSYNSPLHF; CDR3 DNA: TGTGCCAGCAGCCTGGGAGTAAGCTCCTATAATTCACCCCTCCACTTT
J gene: TRBJ1-5; V gene: TRBV10-2; D gene: -; clone size: -; CDR3 length: 15; CDR3 protein: CASSEPGVGNQPQHF; CDR3 DNA: TGCGCCAGCAGTGAGCCCGGGGTGGGGAATCAGCCCCAGCATTTT
J gene: TRBJ2-7; V gene: TRBV7-9; D gene: TRBD2; clone size: few; CDR3 length: 15; CDR3 protein: CASSGGLAGWYEQYF; CDR3 DNA: TGTGCCAGCAGCGGGGGACTAGCGGGATGGTACGAGCAGTACTTC
J gene: TRBJ1-4; V gene: TRBV28; D gene: TRBD1; clone size: -; CDR3 length: 14; CDR3 protein: CASSPTDRGEKLFF; CDR3 DNA: TGTGCCAGCAGTCCAACCGACAGGGGTGAAAAACTGTTTTTT
J gene: TRBJ1-1; V gene: TRBV11-2; D gene: -; clone size: -; CDR3 length: 14; CDR3 protein: CASSLAGAGTEAFF; CDR3 DNA: TGTGCCAGCAGCTTAGCTGGGGCTGGCACTGAAGCTTTCTTT
J gene: TRBJ2-1; V gene: TRBV7-8; D gene: -; clone size: -; CDR3 length: 15; CDR3 protein: CASSLLSSSYNEQFF; CDR3 DNA: TGTGCCAGCAGCTTATTGTCGAGCTCCTACAATGAGCAGTTCTTC
J gene: TRBJ2-7; V gene: TRBV7-8; D gene: -; clone size: -; CDR3 length: 14; CDR3 protein: CASSLLETVYEQYF; CDR3 DNA: TGTGCCAGCAGCTTATTGGAGACCGTCTACGAGCAGTACTTC
J gene: TRBJ2-1; V gene: TRBV27; D gene: -; clone size: -; CDR3 length: 15; CDR3 protein: CASSPGLSSYNEQFF; CDR3 DNA: TGTGCCAGCAGTCCGGGACTCAGCTCCTACAATGAGCAGTTCTTC
J gene: TRBJ2-7; V gene: TRBV19; D gene: -; clone size: -; CDR3 length: 11; CDR3 protein: CASSTHYEQYF; CDR3 DNA: TGTGCCAGTAGTACACACTACGAGCAGTACTTC
J gene: TRBJ2-5; V gene: TRBV6-5; D gene: TRBD1; clone size: -; CDR3 length: 14; CDR3 protein: CASSPTGGQETQYF; CDR3 DNA: TGTGCCAGCAGTCCTACAGGGGGACAAGAGACCCAGTACTTC
J gene: TRBJ2-3; V gene: TRBV7-9; D gene: -; clone size: -; CDR3 length: 15; CDR3 protein: CASSLGAGVADTQYF; CDR3 DNA: TGTGCCAGCAGCTTAGGAGCCGGGGTTGCAGATACGCAGTATTTT
J gene: TRBJ2-7; V gene: TRBV7-9; D gene: -; clone size: -; CDR3 length: 15; CDR3 protein: CASSLGPPYPYEQYF; CDR3 DNA: TGTGCCAGCAGCTTAGGCCCACCCTATCCCTACGAGCAGTACTTC
J gene: TRBJ2-7; V gene: TRBV2; D gene: -; clone size: -; CDR3 length: 14; CDR3 protein: CAKGGEGSPYEQYF; CDR3 DNA: TGTGCCAAAGGAGGAGAGGGTTCTCCCTACGAGCAGTACTTC
J gene: TRBJ2-6; V gene: TRBV28; D gene: -; clone size: -; CDR3 length: 15; CDR3 protein: CASSIGGYGANVLTF; CDR3 DNA: TGTGCCAGCAGTATAGGGGGATATGGGGCCAACGTCCTGACTTTC
J gene: TRBJ2-7; V gene: TRBV5-5; D gene: TRBD2; clone size: -; CDR3 length: 15; CDR3 protein: CASSLGRGSSYEQYF; CDR3 DNA: TGTGCCAGCAGCTTGGGGCGGGGGAGCTCCTACGAGCAGTACTTC
J gene: TRBJ2-1; V gene: TRBV7-6; D gene: -; clone size: -; CDR3 length: 13; CDR3 protein: CASSAGVQNEQFF; CDR3 DNA: TGTGCCAGCAGTGCAGGGGTTCAGAATGAGCAGTTCTTC
J gene: TRBJ2-2; V gene: TRBV27; D gene: -; clone size: -; CDR3 length: 14; CDR3 protein: CASSGGHRTGELFF; CDR3 DNA: TGTGCCAGCAGTGGGGGCCATCGGACCGGGGAGCTGTTTTTT
J gene: TRBJ2-7; V gene: TRBV9; D gene: -; clone size: -; CDR3 length: 13; CDR3 protein: CASSGLSGDEQYF; CDR3 DNA: TGTGCCAGCAGCGGTCTTTCGGGGGACGAGCAGTACTTC
J gene: TRBJ1-2; V gene: TRBV2; D gene: TRBD1; clone size: -; CDR3 length: 11; CDR3 protein: CASTGTATGTF; CDR3 DNA: TGTGCTAGTACCGGGACAGCCACGGGGACCTTC
J gene: TRBJ1-2; V gene: TRBV5-5; D gene: -; clone size: -; CDR3 length: 15; CDR3 protein: CASSSESVYNYGYTF; CDR3 DNA: TGTGCCAGCAGCTCTGAGAGCGTCTATAACTATGGCTACACCTTC
J gene: TRBJ1-5; V gene: TRBV7-9; D gene: -; clone size: once; CDR3 length: 15; CDR3 protein: CASSPQGGGNQPQHF; CDR3 DNA: TGTGCCAGCAGCCCACAGGGTGGTGGCAATCAGCCCCAGCATTTT
J gene: TRBJ1-1; V gene: TRBV25-1; D gene: TRBD1; clone size: once; CDR3 length: 12; CDR3 protein: CASSDPGQGAFF; CDR3 DNA: TGTGCCAGCAGTGATCCGGGACAGGGAGCTTTCTTT
J gene: TRBJ2-7; V gene: TRBV4-2; D gene: -; clone size: -; CDR3 length: 16; CDR3 protein: CASSQDPSGNSYEQYF; CDR3 DNA: TGTGCCAGCAGCCAAGATCCCTCGGGGAATTCCTACGAGCAGTACTTC
J gene: TRBJ2-5; V gene: TRBV11-2; D gene: -; clone size: -; CDR3 length: 17; CDR3 protein: CASSFLATRGGGETQYF; CDR3 DNA: TGTGCCAGCAGCTTCCTAGCAACAAGGGGGGGCGGGGAGACCCAGTACTTC
J gene: TRBJ2-1; V gene: TRBV4-1; D gene: -; clone size: few; CDR3 length: 17; CDR3 protein: CASSLAFGGRMNNEQFF; CDR3 DNA: TGCGCCAGCAGCCTTGCCTTTGGAGGGCGGATGAACAATGAGCAGTTCTTC
J gene: TRBJ1-6; V gene: TRBV5-4; D gene: -; clone size: -; CDR3 length: 14; CDR3 protein: CASSPGQVESPLHF; CDR3 DNA: TGTGCCAGCAGCCCAGGTCAGGTTGAATCACCCCTCCACTTT
J gene: TRBJ2-1; V gene: TRBV6-5; D gene: -; clone size: -; CDR3 length: 15; CDR3 protein: CASSYAGSSYNEQFF; CDR3 DNA: TGTGCCAGCAGTTACGCGGGGAGCTCCTACAATGAGCAGTTCTTC
J gene: TRBJ2-7; V gene: TRBV5-5; D gene: -; clone size: -; CDR3 length: 12; CDR3 protein: CASSADYYEQYF; CDR3 DNA: TGTGCCAGCAGCGCGGACTACTACGAGCAGTACTTC
J gene: TRBJ2-7; V gene: TRBV6-1; D gene: TRBD1; clone size: once; CDR3 length: 15; CDR3 protein: CASSDLGTDNYEQYF; CDR3 DNA: TGTGCCAGCAGTGACCTAGGGACAGACAACTACGAGCAGTACTTC
J gene: TRBJ2-1; V gene: TRBV4-1; D gene: -; clone size: -; CDR3 length: 13; CDR3 protein: CASSLPGDNEQFF; CDR3 DNA: TGCGCCAGCAGCCTTCCAGGGGACAATGAGCAGTTCTTC
J gene: TRBJ2-2; V gene: TRBV14; D gene: TRBD2; clone size: -; CDR3 length: 16; CDR3 protein: CASSPELAGSTGELFF; CDR3 DNA: TGTGCCAGCAGCCCCGAACTAGCGGGATCGACCGGGGAGCTGTTTTTT
J gene: TRBJ1-6; V gene: TRBV6-4; D gene: -; clone size: -; CDR3 length: 15; CDR3 protein: CASSAGGGVSSPLHF; CDR3 DNA: TGTGCCAGCAGTGCGGGAGGCGGGGTGAGTTCACCCCTCCACTTT
J gene: TRBJ2-3; V gene: TRBV7-9; D gene: TRBD2; clone size: -; CDR3 length: 16; CDR3 protein: CASSPLGRGGINTQYF; CDR3 DNA: TGTGCCAGCAGCCCCTTAGGGCGGGGGGGCATAAATACGCAGTATTTT
J gene: TRBJ2-7; V gene: TRBV14; D gene: TRBD1; clone size: once; CDR3 length: 15; CDR3 protein: CASSQSGDSPYEQYF; CDR3 DNA: TGTGCCAGCAGCCAAAGTGGGGACAGTCCCTACGAGCAGTACTTC
J gene: TRBJ1-1; V gene: TRBV7-9; D gene: -; clone size: -; CDR3 length: 15; CDR3 protein: CASSLGPTGSTEAFF; CDR3 DNA: TGTGCCAGCAGCTTAGGTCCCACAGGGTCCACTGAAGCTTTCTTT
J gene: TRBJ2-7; V gene: TRBV27; D gene: -; clone size: -; CDR3 length: 13; CDR3 protein: CASSQGSWDEQYF; CDR3 DNA: TGTGCCAGCAGTCAGGGGTCGTGGGACGAGCAGTACTTC